This T cell receptor beta chain was retrieved from a study of cytomegalovirus exposure and HLA in healthy donors. Broader study findings: A later analysis showed that HLA-associated TCR beta chains had undergone more clonal expansion than equally common others. CMV antigen specificity was confirmed in vitro for a few CMV-associated chains.

The V end lost 7 bases, the J end lost 3 bases, and 12 bases lay between the germline ends. Germline CDR1 LNHDA, CDR2 SQIVND (reference sequence). The CDR3 has 13 amino acids. Concerning this clone: The antigen is unknown.

PCR amplification relied on 60 Vbeta primers (plus 13 Jbeta primers). Assay used: immunoSEQ multiplex PCR; TCRdb lists only in-frame clones, some missing. The sample yields some 140,000 clones, roughly four fifths seen once. The sequenced sample consisted of PBMCs. The receptor comes from a woman aged 60-75 years in good health and CMV-seronegative. The chain couples TRBV19 to TRBJ1-1; D remains ambiguous. The CDR3 nucleotides are TGTGCCAGTATACCTTACGGTTACACTGAAGCTTTCTTT. This encodes CASIPYGYTEAFF.